The 11 T cell receptor beta chains below all came from one sample that was sequenced in a study of early T cells in non-severe SARS-CoV-2 infection. TCRdb itself ran the 5' RACE reads through MiXCR, one entry per CDR3 protein. This repertoire shows under 90,000 distinct CDR3 sequences, roughly an eighth found once; its top ten account for nearly 6%. The sequenced sample consisted of whole blood. The receptor set was obtained from an adult who was a healthcare worker with PCR-confirmed SARS-CoV-2 infection or an uninfected control (not recorded which).

In this sample, this clonotype turned up many times. This chain uses TRBV4-1 with TRBJ1-5; D is unclear. This CDR3 comprises 15 residues. Germline V gene lookup returns CDR1 MGHRA and CDR2 YSYEKL. V lost 5 bases and J lost 0, with 11 bases in between. The CDR3 loop reads CASSSSLSSNQPQHF. CDR3 nucleotide sequence: TGCGCCAGCAGCTCCTCTCTAAGTAGCAATCAGCCCCAGCATTTT.

Ten or more counts support this clonotype. The chain recombines TRBV12-3 or TRBV12-4 with TRBJ1-6, with a weak D call TRBD1 (5 bases). V lost 6 bases and J 1 base, leaving 13 bases between the germline ends. The CDR3 is 16 residues long. The CDR3 protein is CASSRAGESYNSPLHF. For the CDR3, the DNA is TGTGCCAGCAGCAGGGCGGGAGAATCCTATAATTCACCCCTCCACTTT.

The V and J genes are TRBV5-5 and TRBJ2-1; D is perhaps TRBD2 (6 bases). V was trimmed by 3 bases and J by 6 bases, leaving 19 bases between them. Germline lookup yields CDR1 SGHKS and CDR2 YYEKEE (reference sequence). The CDR3 is made up of 16 amino acids. The CDR3 nucleotides are TGTGCCAGCAGCTCCCCCGGGACTCGGGGCGGCAATGAGCAGTTCTTC. As protein: CASSSPGTRGGNEQFF.

This clonotype has more than one count but fewer than ten. The chain couples TRBV9 to TRBJ2-7; either TRBD1 or TRBD2 may fit D (5 bases each). This CDR3 contains 14 residues. Per germline, CDR1 SGDLS and CDR2 YYNGEE. V was pared by 2 bases and J by 5 bases, with 14 bases between. CDR3 DNA: TGTGCCAGCAGCGTGGGGGACGGCCTTGACGAGCAGTACTTC. Translating it yields CASSVGDGLDEQYF.

This clonotype was recorded at least ten times. V usage is TRBV29-1 and J usage is TRBJ2-3; D may be TRBD1 (9 bases). In germline, CDR1 is SQVTM, CDR2 ANQGSEA. Trimming took 6 bases from V and 2 from J, leaving 18 bases between them. The CDR3 has 15 amino acids. CDR3 coding DNA: TGCAGCGTGGCGGGGGGACAGGGATTCACAGATACGCAGTATTTT. Translating it yields CSVAGGQGFTDTQYF.

V gene TRBV7-3 combines with J gene TRBJ1-1; D gene uncertain. CDR3 length equals 14 residues. Germline values: CDR1 SGHTA, CDR2 FQGTGA. V was pared by 4 bases and J by 6 bases, with 15 bases between. CDR3 region: CASSSATGWAEAFF. CDR3 nucleotides: TGTGCCAGCAGCTCCGCGACGGGGTGGGCTGAAGCTTTCTTT.

For this clonotype: Sequence at one end of the junction differs from germline and may be a read error. This rearrangement joins TRBV2 to TRBJ1-2; TRBD1 might be the D (5 bases). The CDR3 covers 11 residues. Per germline, CDR1 SNHLY and CDR2 FYNNEI. The CDR3 reads CALGAAYDYTF. In nucleotides, the CDR3 is TGTGCCTTAGGGGCCGCGTATGACTACACCTTC.

This clonotype appeared many times. The chain links TRBV20-1 to TRBJ2-1; no clear D. Germline CDR1 is DFQATT and CDR2 is SNEGSKA (reference sequence). The germline V and J ends were trimmed by 2 bases and 0 bases, with 8 bases remaining between them. The CDR3 runs to 14 residues. CDR3 amino acids: CSARLLLSYNEQFF. CDR3 sequence (DNA): TGCAGTGCTAGATTACTGCTCTCCTACAATGAGCAGTTCTTC.

This clonotype was counted many times. The chain uses TRBV7-3 and TRBJ2-1, with TRBD1 matching 7 bases. After removal of 1 base from V and 7 bases from J, the junction contained 7 bases not matched to a gene. The germline V gene encodes CDR1 SGHTA and CDR2 FQGTGA. This CDR3 has 15 amino acids. In nucleotides, the CDR3 is TGTGCCAGCAGCTTAATGGGGACAGATCGAAATGAGCAGTTCTTC. It specifies CASSLMGTDRNEQFF.

This clonotype was detected ten times or more. The chain has TRBV18 and TRBJ2-7; D gene ambiguous. This CDR3 is 13 amino acids long. Germline V CDR1 and CDR2: KGHSH, LQKENI. The V end lost 2 bases, the J end lost 2 bases, and 7 bases lay between the germline ends. DNA for the CDR3: TGTGCCAGCTCACCAGGGATCCCCTACGAGCAGTACTTC. The encoded protein is CASSPGIPYEQYF. The full variable domain, rest sourced from reference TRBV18 and TRBJ2-7, is NAGVMQNPRHLVRRRGQEARLRCSPMKGHSHVYWYRQLPEEGLKFMVYLQKENIIDESGMPKERFSAEFPKEGPSILRIQQVVRGDSAAYFCASSPGIPYEQYFGPGTRLTVT.

This clonotype has a count of ten or more. Sequence at one end of the junction differs from germline and may be a read error. V usage is TRBV13 and J usage is TRBJ1-2; D ambiguous. This CDR3 is 13 amino acids long. The germline CDR1 and CDR2 sequences are PRHDT and FYEKMQ (reference sequence). The CDR3 coding sequence is TGTGCCAGCAGCTTAGGCCAAAGCTATCGCTACACCTTC. Translation: CASSLGQSYRYTF.